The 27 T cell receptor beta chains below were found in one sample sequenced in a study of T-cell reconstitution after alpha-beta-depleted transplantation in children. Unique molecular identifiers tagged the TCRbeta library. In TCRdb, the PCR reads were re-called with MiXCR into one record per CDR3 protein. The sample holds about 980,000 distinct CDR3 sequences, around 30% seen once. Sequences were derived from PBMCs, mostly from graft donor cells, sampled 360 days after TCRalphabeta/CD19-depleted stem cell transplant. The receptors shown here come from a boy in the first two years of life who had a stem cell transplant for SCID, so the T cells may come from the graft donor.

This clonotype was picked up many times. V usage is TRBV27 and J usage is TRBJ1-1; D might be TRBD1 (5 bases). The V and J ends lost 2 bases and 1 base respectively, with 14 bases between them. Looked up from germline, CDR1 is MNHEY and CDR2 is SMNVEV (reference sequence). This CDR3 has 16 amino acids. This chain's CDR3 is CASSLRQGRGNTEAFF. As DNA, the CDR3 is TGTGCCAGCAGTTTAAGGCAGGGACGGGGGAACACTGAAGCTTTCTTT.

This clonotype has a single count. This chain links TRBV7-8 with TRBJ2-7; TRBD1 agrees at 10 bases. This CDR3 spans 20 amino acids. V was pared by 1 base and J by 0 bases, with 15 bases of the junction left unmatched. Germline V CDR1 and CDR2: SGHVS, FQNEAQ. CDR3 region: CASSLGYPGQGRRSSYEQYF. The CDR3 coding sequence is TGTGCCAGCAGCTTAGGCTACCCGGGACAGGGGCGAAGGAGCTCCTACGAGCAGTACTTC.

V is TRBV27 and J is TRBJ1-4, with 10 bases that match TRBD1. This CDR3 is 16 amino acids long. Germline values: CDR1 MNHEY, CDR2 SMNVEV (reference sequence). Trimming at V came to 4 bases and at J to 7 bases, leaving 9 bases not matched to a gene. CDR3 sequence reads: CASSSSSTGGTEKLFF. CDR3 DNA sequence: TGTGCCAGCAGTTCCTCCTCGACAGGGGGCACTGAAAAACTGTTTTTT.

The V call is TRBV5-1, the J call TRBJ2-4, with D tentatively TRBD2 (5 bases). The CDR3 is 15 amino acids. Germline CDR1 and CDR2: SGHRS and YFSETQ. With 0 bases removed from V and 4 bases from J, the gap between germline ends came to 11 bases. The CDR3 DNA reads TGCGCCAGCAGCTTGGTGGGAGAAGCGAAAAACATTCAGTACTTC. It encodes CASSLVGEAKNIQYF.

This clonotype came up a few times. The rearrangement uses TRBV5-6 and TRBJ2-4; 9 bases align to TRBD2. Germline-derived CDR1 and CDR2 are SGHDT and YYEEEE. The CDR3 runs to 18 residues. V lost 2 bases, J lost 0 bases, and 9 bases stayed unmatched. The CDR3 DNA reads TGTGCCAGCAGCTTTATTGCGGGGGGGGTTGGAGCCAAAAACATTCAGTACTTC. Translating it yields CASSFIAGGVGAKNIQYF.

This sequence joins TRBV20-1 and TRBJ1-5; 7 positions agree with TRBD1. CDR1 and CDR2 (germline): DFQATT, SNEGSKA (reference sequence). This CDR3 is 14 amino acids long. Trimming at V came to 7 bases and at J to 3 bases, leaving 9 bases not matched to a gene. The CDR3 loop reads CSVGTGQFNQPQHF. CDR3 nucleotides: TGCAGTGTTGGGACGGGACAGTTCAATCAGCCCCAGCATTTT.

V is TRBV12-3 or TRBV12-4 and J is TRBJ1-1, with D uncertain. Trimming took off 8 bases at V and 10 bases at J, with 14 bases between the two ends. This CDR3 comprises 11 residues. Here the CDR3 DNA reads TGTGCCAGCTCCCATGCGGGCGGAGCTTTCTTT. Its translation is CASSHAGGAFF.

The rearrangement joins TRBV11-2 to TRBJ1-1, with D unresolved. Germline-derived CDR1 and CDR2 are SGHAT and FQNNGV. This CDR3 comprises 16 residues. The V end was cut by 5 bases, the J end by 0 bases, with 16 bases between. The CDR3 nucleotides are TGTGCCAGCAGCCTAGGGCGGGCAGATCTGAACACTGAAGCTTTCTTT. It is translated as CASSLGRADLNTEAFF.

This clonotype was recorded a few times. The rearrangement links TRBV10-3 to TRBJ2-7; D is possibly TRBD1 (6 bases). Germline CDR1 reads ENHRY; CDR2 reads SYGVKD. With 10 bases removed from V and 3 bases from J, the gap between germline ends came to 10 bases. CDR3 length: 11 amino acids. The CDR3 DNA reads TGTGCCACTCGGGACAACTACGAGCAGTACTTC. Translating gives CATRDNYEQYF.

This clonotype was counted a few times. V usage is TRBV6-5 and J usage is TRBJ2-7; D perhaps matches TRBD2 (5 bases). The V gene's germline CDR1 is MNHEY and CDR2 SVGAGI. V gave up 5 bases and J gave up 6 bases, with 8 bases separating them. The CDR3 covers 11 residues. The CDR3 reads CASSHAGEQYF. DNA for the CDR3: TGTGCCAGCAGTCATGCGGGCGAGCAGTACTTC.

CDR3 protein: CAPTFRPHQETQYF. The CDR3, as DNA: TGCGCCCCAACTTTTCGGCCACACCAAGAGACCCAGTACTTC. The chain recombines TRBV5-1 with TRBJ2-5, with D uncertain. V was cut by 10 bases and J by 0 bases, with 16 bases left in between. Germline-derived CDR1 and CDR2 are SGHRS and YFSETQ. The CDR3 runs to 14 residues. The full variable domain, completed using reference TRBV5-1 and TRBJ2-5, is KAGVTQTPRYLIKTRGQQVTLSCSPISGHRSVSWYQQTPGQGLQFLFEYFSETQRNKGNFPGRFSGRQFSNSRSEMNVSTLELGDSALYLCAPTFRPHQETQYFGPGTRLLVL.

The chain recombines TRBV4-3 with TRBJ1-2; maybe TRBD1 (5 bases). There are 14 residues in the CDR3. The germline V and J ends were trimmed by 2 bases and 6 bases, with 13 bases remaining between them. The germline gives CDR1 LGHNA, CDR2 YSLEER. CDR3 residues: CASSQYSGSDGYTF. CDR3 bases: TGCGCCAGCAGCCAATACTCAGGGAGCGATGGCTACACCTTC.

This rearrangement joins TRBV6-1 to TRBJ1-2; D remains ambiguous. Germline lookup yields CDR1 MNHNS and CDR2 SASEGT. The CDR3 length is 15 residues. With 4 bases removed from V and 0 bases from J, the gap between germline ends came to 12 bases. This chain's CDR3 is CASSGAERANYGYTF. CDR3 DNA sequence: TGTGCCAGCAGTGGAGCCGAGAGGGCTAACTATGGCTACACCTTC.

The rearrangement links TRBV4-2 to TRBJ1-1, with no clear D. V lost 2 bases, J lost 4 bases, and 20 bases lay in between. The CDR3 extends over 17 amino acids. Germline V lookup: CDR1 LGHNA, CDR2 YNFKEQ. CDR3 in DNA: TGTGCCAGCAGCCAATTGGTGATGAGTAGGGCCAGCACTGAAGCTTTCTTT. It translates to CASSQLVMSRASTEAFF.

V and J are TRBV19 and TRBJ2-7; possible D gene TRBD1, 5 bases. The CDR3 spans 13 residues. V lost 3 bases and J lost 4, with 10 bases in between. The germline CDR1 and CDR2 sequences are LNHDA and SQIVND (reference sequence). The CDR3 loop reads CASSIMQGYEQYF. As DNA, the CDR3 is TGTGCCAGTAGTATTATGCAGGGATACGAGCAGTACTTC.

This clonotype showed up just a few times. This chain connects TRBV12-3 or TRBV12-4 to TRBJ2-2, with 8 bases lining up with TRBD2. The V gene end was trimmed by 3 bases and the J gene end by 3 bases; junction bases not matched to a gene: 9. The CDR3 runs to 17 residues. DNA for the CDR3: TGTGCCAGCAGTTTTAACGGGGGGGCCGGAGACACCGGGGAGCTGTTTTTT. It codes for CASSFNGGAGDTGELFF.

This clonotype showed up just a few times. The CDR3 protein is CASSYAGPTSTDTQYF. The DNA for the CDR3 is TGTGCCAGCAGCTACGCCGGGCCCACTAGCACAGATACGCAGTATTTT. The chain links TRBV7-9 to TRBJ2-3; D gene uncertain. The CDR3 runs 16 residues. V gave up 4 bases and J gave up 0 bases, with 14 bases separating them. Germline assignment: CDR1 SEHNR and CDR2 FQNEAQ (reference sequence).

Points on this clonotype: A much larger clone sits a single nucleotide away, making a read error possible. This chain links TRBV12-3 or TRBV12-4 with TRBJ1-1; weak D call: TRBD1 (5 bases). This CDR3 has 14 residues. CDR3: CASCFGGANTEAFF. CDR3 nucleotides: TGTGCCAGCTGTTTCGGGGGAGCGAACACTGAAGCTTTCTTT.

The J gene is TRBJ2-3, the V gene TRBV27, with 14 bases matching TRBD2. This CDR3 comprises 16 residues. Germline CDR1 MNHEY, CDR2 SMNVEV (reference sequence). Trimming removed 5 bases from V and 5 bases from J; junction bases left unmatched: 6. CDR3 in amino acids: CASSGLAGGLGDTQYF. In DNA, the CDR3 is TGTGCCAGCAGTGGACTAGCGGGGGGCCTAGGAGATACGCAGTATTTT.

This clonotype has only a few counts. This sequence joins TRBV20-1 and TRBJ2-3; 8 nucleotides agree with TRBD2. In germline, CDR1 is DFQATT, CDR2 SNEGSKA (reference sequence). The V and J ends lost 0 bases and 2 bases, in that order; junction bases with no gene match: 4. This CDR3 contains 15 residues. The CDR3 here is CSARDLAGLTDTQYF. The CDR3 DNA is TGCAGTGCTAGAGATTTAGCGGGACTCACAGATACGCAGTATTTT.

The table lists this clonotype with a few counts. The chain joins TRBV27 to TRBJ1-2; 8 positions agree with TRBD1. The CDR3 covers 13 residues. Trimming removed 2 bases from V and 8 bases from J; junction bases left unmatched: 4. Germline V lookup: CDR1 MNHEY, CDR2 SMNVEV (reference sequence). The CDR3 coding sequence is TGTGCCAGCAGTTTACCCAGGGGGCAGGGCTACACCTTC. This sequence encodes CASSLPRGQGYTF.

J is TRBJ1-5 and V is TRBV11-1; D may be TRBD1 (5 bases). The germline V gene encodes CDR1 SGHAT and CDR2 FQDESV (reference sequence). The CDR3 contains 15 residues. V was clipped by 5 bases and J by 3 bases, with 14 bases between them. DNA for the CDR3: TGTGCCAGCAGCGTGGGGGGTCACCCCAATCAGCCCCAGCATTTT. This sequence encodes CASSVGGHPNQPQHF.

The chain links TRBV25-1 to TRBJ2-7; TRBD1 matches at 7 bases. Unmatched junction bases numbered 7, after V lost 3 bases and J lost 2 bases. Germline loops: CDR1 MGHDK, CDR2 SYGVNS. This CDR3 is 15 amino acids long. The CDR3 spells CASSEIGTVPYEQYF. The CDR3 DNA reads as TGTGCCAGCAGTGAGATCGGGACAGTCCCCTACGAGCAGTACTTC.

For the CDR3, the DNA is TGCAGTGCTAGAGATCGGGGGGCGAATTCACCCCTCCACTTT. Translating it yields CSARDRGANSPLHF. V is TRBV20-1 and J is TRBJ1-6; TRBD1 is a possible D gene (6 bases). Germline-derived CDR1 and CDR2 are DFQATT and SNEGSKA (reference sequence). The CDR3 contains 14 residues. V dropped 0 bases and J dropped 7 bases, with 10 bases sitting between them.

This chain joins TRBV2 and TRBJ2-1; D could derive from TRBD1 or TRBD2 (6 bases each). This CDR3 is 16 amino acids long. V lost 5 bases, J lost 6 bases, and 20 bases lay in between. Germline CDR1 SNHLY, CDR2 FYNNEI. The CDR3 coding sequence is TGTGCCAGCAGTTACCACAGGGAGGACCCTCGCAATGAGCAGTTCTTC. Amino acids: CASSYHREDPRNEQFF.

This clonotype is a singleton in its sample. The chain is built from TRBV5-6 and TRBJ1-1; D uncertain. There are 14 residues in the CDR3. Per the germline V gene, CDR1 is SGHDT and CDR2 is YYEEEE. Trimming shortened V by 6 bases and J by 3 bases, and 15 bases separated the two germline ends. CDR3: CASTRSGPYTEAFF. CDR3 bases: TGTGCCAGCACCCGTTCTGGGCCCTACACTGAAGCTTTCTTT.

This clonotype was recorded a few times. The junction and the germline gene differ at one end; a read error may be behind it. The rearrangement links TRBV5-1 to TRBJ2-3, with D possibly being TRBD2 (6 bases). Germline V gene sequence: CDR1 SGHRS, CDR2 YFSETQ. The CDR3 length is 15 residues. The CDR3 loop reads CASSLLGLGTDTQYF. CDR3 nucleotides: TGTGCCAGCAGCTTATTGGGACTCGGCACAGATACGCAGTATTTT. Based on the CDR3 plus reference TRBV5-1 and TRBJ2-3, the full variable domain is KAGVTQTPRYLIKTRGQQVTLSCSPISGHRSVSWYQQTPGQGLQFLFEYFSETQRNKGNFPGRFSGRQFSNSRSEMNVSTLELGDSALYLCASSLLGLGTDTQYFGPGTRLTVL.